This T cell receptor beta chain is drawn from a study of cytomegalovirus exposure and HLA in healthy donors. Overall study: Earlier, 90 million to 140 million unique TCR beta sequences were recovered from about 200 million T cells by an analysis. The study's early data release held tens of millions of unique TCRs from HLA-typed donors. Findings and limits, study-wide: A later examination showed that TCR association rates differed by HLA locus, with DRB1 most and HLA-C fewest. It was shown in a later analysis that HLA-associated TCR beta chains were more clonally expanded than other, equally common chains.

Comments on this clone: Its antigen is undetermined.

Germline loops: CDR1 SGHNT, CDR2 YYREEE (reference sequence). V lost 3 bases, J lost 8 bases, and 11 bases lay in between. The CDR3 consists of 12 residues. PCR was performed using 60 Vbeta and 13 Jbeta primers. Using immunoSEQ multiplex PCR, the repertoire was profiled, and TCRdb retains in-frame clones only, with some absent. The repertoire has about 120,000 clones, roughly 80% of them found once; the top ten carry 2% to 3%. The source is a female donor in good health and CMV-seronegative. The chain is built from TRBV5-4 and TRBJ1-1, with a weak D call TRBD1 (5 bases). The specimen was PBMCs. CDR3 sequence reads: CASSWGQGEAFF. The CDR3 nucleotides are TGTGCCAGCAGCTGGGGCCAGGGAGAAGCTTTCTTT.